Ten or more counts support the clone carrying this T cell receptor (beta chain). Antigen: not known. CVID and control samples used equivalent genomic DNA input. Here immunoSEQ multiplex PCR was the method, and the copy in TCRdb shows in-frame clones only, minus some. The sample contains about 47,000 clones, none of them singletons. This entry belongs to a study of T cell clonality in common variable immunodeficiency. Study-wide results and limits: In common variable immunodeficiency, TCR beta chains reportedly carried fewer deletions and N-nucleotide insertions. CVID subjects showed higher TCRbeta clonality than healthy controls. Shared TCRbeta clones were fewer between CVID subjects than controls.

Sequencing was carried out using peripheral blood mononuclear cells. The TCR sequence derives from a person aged 18 to 70 in good health.

CDR3 region: CASRETLAGNTDTQYF. The DNA read from the CDR3 is TGTGCCAGCAGGGAAACACTAGCGGGGAACACAGATACG. The rearrangement joins TRBV6-1 to TRBJ2-3; TRBD2 aligns across 10 bases. The read is 3 residues too short to cover the CDR3 end, so that end is filled in from the germline J gene. J lost 2 bases, V lost 6 bases, and 8 bases had no gene match. The CDR3 consists of 16 residues. The germline CDR1 and CDR2 sequences are MNHNS and SASEGT.